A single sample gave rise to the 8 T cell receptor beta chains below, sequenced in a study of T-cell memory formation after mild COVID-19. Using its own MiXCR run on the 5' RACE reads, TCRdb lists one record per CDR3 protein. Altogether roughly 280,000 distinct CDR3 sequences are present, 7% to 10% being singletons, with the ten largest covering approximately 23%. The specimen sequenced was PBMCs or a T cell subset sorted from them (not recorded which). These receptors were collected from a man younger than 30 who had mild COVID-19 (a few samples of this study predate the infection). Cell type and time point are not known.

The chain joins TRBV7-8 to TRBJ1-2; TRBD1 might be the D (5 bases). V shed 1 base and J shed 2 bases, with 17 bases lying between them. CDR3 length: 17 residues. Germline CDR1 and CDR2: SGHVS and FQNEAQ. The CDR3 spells CASSLEGRANTNYGYTF. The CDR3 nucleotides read TGTGCCAGCAGCTTAGAGGGCAGGGCGAATACAAACTATGGCTACACCTTC.

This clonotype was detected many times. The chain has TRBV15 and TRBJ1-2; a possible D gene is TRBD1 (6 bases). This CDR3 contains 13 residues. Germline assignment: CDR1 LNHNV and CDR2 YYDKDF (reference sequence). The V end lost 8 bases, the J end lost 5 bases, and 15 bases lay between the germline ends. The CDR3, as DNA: TGTGCCACCTCACACAGGGAGGGGTATGGCTACACCTTC. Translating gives CATSHREGYGYTF.

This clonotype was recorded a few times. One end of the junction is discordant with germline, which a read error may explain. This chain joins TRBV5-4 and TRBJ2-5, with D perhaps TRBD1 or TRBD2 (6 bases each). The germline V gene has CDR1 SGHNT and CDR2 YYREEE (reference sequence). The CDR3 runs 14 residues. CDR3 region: CASTLTPGAETQYF. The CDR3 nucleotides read TGTGCCAGCACCTTGACCCCGGGGGCAGAGACCCAGTACTTC.

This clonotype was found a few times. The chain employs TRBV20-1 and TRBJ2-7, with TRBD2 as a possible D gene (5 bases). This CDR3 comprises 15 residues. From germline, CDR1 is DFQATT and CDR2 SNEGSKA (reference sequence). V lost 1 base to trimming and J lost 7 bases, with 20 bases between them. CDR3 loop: CSARGPGISNWEQYF. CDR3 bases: TGCAGTGCTAGAGGGCCGGGGATATCTAACTGGGAGCAGTACTTC.

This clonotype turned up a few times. CDR3 protein: CASSSDSQFLSGANVLTF. CDR3 DNA sequence: TGTGCCAGCAGCTCGGACAGCCAATTCCTCTCTGGGGCCAACGTCCTGACTTTC. The V and J genes are TRBV5-5 and TRBJ2-6; a weak D match, TRBD1 (6 bases). Germline V gene data show CDR1 as SGHKS and CDR2 as YYEKEE (reference sequence). V lost 3 bases and J 0 bases, leaving 16 bases between the germline ends. CDR3 size: 18 residues.

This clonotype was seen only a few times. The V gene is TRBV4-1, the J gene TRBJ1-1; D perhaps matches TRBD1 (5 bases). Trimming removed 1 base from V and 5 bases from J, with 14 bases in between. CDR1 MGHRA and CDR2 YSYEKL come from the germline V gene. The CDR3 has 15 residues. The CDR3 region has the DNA TGCGCCAGCAGCCAAGCCGCGGGCCGGGGGACTGAAGCTTTCTTT. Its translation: CASSQAAGRGTEAFF.

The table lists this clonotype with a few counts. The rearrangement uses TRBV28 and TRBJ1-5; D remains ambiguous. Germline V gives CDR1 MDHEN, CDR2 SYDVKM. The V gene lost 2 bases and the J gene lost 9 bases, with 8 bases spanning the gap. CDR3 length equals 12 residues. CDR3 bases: TGTGCCAGCAGTTTAGCCCCCCCGCCCCAGCATTTT. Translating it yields CASSLAPPPQHF.

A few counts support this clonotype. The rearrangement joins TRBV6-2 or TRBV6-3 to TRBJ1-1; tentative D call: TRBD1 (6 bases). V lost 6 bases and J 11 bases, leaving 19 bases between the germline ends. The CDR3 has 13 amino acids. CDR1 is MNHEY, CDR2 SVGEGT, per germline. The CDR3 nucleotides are TGTGCCAGCAGCCTGGGACAAGCGAGAAGGGCTTTCTTT. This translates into CASSLGQARRAFF.